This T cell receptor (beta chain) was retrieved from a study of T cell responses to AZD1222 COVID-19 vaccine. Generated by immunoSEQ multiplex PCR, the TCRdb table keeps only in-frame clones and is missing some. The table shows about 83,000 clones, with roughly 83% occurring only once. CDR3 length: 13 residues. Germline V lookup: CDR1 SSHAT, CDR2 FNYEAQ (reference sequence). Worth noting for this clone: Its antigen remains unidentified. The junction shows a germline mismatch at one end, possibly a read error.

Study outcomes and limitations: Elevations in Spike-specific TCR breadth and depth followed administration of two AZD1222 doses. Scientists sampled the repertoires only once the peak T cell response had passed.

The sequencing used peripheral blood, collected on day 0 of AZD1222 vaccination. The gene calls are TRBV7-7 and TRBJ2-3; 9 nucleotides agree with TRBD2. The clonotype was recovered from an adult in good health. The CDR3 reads CASSLAGADTQYF. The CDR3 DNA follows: TGTGCTAGCAGCTTAGCGGGGGCAGATACGCAGTATTTT.